These 27 T cell receptor beta chains were sequenced from one sample in a study of blood T cell repertoires in COVID-19. Profiled with immunoSEQ multiplex PCR; TCRdb holds only in-frame clones, not every one. The sample consists of some 220,000 clones, more than 75% of them appearing once. Material for sequencing was peripheral blood. The receptors were sampled from a human donor in a cohort sampled during active COVID-19.

The rearrangement links TRBV18 to TRBJ1-3; D unclear. The CDR3 is 14 amino acids. Trimming cost V 3 bases and J 4 bases, with 10 bases left between them. Germline-derived CDR1 and CDR2 are KGHSH and LQKENI. CDR3 amino acids: CASSPPMEGNTIYF. Written as DNA, the CDR3 is TGTGCCAGCTCACCCCCCATGGAGGGAAACACCATATATTTT.

The rearrangement links TRBV27 to TRBJ2-7; unclear D gene. Germline CDR1 MNHEY, CDR2 SMNVEV (reference sequence). This CDR3 comprises 13 residues. Trimming took 2 bases from V and 2 from J, leaving 7 bases between them. The CDR3: CASSLAVTYEQYF. In nucleotides, the CDR3 is TGTGCCAGCAGTTTAGCGGTGACCTACGAGCAGTACTTC.

This clone was detected only once. The CDR3 region has the DNA TGTGCCAGCAGTCTCTTACAGGAGGGCGGTGAAAAACTGTTTTTT. Protein sequence: CASSLLQEGGEKLFF. V usage is TRBV28 and J usage is TRBJ1-4, with a weak D call TRBD1 (5 bases). Germline V lookup: CDR1 MDHEN, CDR2 SYDVKM. V lost 5 bases and J 7 bases, leaving 17 bases between the germline ends. CDR3 length: 15 amino acids.

The rearrangement joins TRBV7-9 to TRBJ2-5; the D gene is possibly TRBD2 (6 bases). The CDR3 runs to 12 residues. Deletions cut 6 bases from V and 1 base from J, with 6 bases between. Per the germline V gene, CDR1 is SEHNR and CDR2 is FQNEAQ (reference sequence). CDR3 bases: TGTGCCAGCAGGACTAGCCAAGAGACCCAGTACTTC. Translating gives CASRTSQETQYF.

Here the CDR3 DNA reads TGTGCCAGTAGTATGAGAGGACAGGGGAGGACAGATACGCAGTATTTT. This translates into CASSMRGQGRTDTQYF. The rearrangement uses TRBV19 and TRBJ2-3; TRBD1 agrees at 9 bases. Germline V gene lookup returns CDR1 LNHDA and CDR2 SQIVND (reference sequence). The CDR3 consists of 16 residues. The J segment lost 3 bases and the V segment lost 3 bases, leaving 7 bases of the junction unmatched.

CDR3 DNA sequence: TGTGCCAGCTCACCAACACCCATGGCTGAAGCTTTCTTT. Protein: CASSPTPMAEAFF. This sequence joins TRBV18 and TRBJ1-1; no reliable D call. The CDR3 totals 13 residues. The germline V gene has CDR1 KGHSH and CDR2 LQKENI. The V end was cut by 2 bases, the J end by 6 bases, with 10 bases between.

The V and J genes are TRBV7-3 and TRBJ2-7; maybe TRBD1 (5 bases). Germline lookup yields CDR1 SGHTA and CDR2 FQGTGA. There are 13 residues in the CDR3. V lost 1 base to trimming and J lost 6 bases, with 10 bases between them. CDR3 DNA sequence: TGTGCCAGCAGCTTAAGTTGGGGCTCCGAGCAGTACTTC. Translation: CASSLSWGSEQYF. Looking up the rest from reference TRBV7-3 and TRBJ2-7 gives the full variable domain: GAGVSQTPSNKVTEKGKYVELRCDPISGHTALYWYRQSLGQGPEFLIYFQGTGAADDSGLPNDRFFAVRPEGSVSTLKIQRTERGDSAVYLCASSLSWGSEQYFGPGTRLTVT.

J is TRBJ2-7 and V is TRBV6-5, with TRBD1 as a possible D gene (6 bases). Germline CDR1 reads MNHEY; CDR2 reads SVGAGI. The CDR3 length is 14 residues. V was pared by 7 bases and J by 0 bases, with 13 bases between. In nucleotides, the CDR3 is TGTGCCAGCACACCTCAGGGGATCTCCTACGAGCAGTACTTC. Translation: CASTPQGISYEQYF.

V is TRBV27 and J is TRBJ1-5; D gene ambiguous. V shed 8 bases and J shed 0 bases, with 11 bases lying between them. Germline V gene lookup returns CDR1 MNHEY and CDR2 SMNVEV (reference sequence). The CDR3 has 14 residues. CDR3 coding DNA: TGTGCCAGCGGGTTGGCGGCTAGCAATCAGCCCCAGCATTTT. This codes for CASGLAASNQPQHF.

J is TRBJ2-7 and V is TRBV5-6; TRBD2 aligns across 8 bases. Germline CDR1 SGHDT, CDR2 YYEEEE. The CDR3 has 15 residues. The J segment lost 0 bases and the V segment lost 7 bases, leaving 9 bases of the junction unmatched. The CDR3 protein is CASGDTSGASYEQYF. CDR3 nucleotides: TGTGCCAGCGGAGATACTAGCGGTGCCTCCTACGAGCAGTACTTC.

The rearrangement joins TRBV19 to TRBJ2-6; TRBD2 matches 9 bases. V lost 5 bases and J lost 3; bases outside the gene matches: 5. The CDR3 has 16 residues. Looked up from germline, CDR1 is LNHDA and CDR2 is SQIVND (reference sequence). CDR3 sequence: CASSDVAGDGANVLTF. CDR3 DNA sequence: TGTGCCAGTAGTGATGTAGCGGGAGATGGGGCCAACGTCCTGACTTTC.

The V call is TRBV7-2, the J call TRBJ2-7; 10 bases match TRBD2. Losses at the gene ends were 1 base for V and 2 bases for J; bases not matched to a gene: 8. The CDR3 is made up of 17 amino acids. Germline loops: CDR1 SGHTA, CDR2 FQGNSA. The CDR3 DNA sequence: TGTGCCAGCAGCTTAGTGACTAGCGGGCACCTTCCCTACGAGCAGTACTTC. Protein: CASSLVTSGHLPYEQYF.

Only a few counts were recorded for this clone. This chain joins TRBV29-1 and TRBJ2-7, with D tentatively TRBD1 (7 bases). This CDR3 is 15 amino acids long. V was clipped by 5 bases and J by 0 bases, with 17 bases between them. Looked up from germline, CDR1 is SQVTM and CDR2 is ANQGSEA. The CDR3 sequence is CSVPYGGGLSYEQYF. The CDR3 nucleotides read TGCAGCGTTCCGTATGGAGGGGGCCTCTCCTACGAGCAGTACTTC.

CDR3 nucleotide sequence: TGCAGTGGGTGGCCATTCTACACCTTC. This sequence encodes CSGWPFYTF. The V and J genes are TRBV20-1 and TRBJ1-2, with D unresolved. Germline V gives CDR1 DFQATT, CDR2 SNEGSKA (reference sequence). V shed 7 bases and J shed 10 bases, with 10 bases lying between them. CDR3 length equals 9 residues.

This clone was recorded at least ten times. The junction does not match germline at one end; this may be a read error. This chain links TRBV4-2 with TRBJ2-1; 12 bases match TRBD2. This CDR3 region has 14 residues. The germline CDR1 and CDR2 sequences are LGHNA and YNFKEQ. The CDR3 reads CASSPEGASGRAVF. The CDR3, as DNA: TGTGCCAGCAGCCCGGAGGGGGCTAGCGGGAGGGCCGTCTTC.

V and J are TRBV4-1 and TRBJ2-3, with 9 nucleotides matching TRBD1. Germline trimming cut 0 bases from V and 3 bases from J; bases unmatched to any gene: 7. This CDR3 spans 17 amino acids. The germline gives CDR1 MGHRA, CDR2 YSYEKL. The CDR3 spells CASSQDGGQGLTDTQYF. In DNA, the CDR3 is TGCGCCAGCAGCCAAGATGGGGGACAGGGTCTGACAGATACGCAGTATTTT.

V and J are TRBV11-2 and TRBJ1-2; D not certain. Trimming shortened V by 1 base and J by 3 bases, and 6 bases separated the two germline ends. The V gene's germline CDR1 is SGHAT and CDR2 FQNNGV. This CDR3 spans 13 amino acids. The CDR3 protein is CASSLARYYGYTF. Written as DNA, the CDR3 is TGTGCCAGCAGCTTAGCCAGGTACTATGGCTACACCTTC.

The chain employs TRBV29-1 and TRBJ1-2; 7 bases agree with TRBD1. Germline CDR1 and CDR2: SQVTM and ANQGSEA. The trim removed 7 bases at V and 7 bases at J, leaving 6 bases unmatched. The CDR3 covers 11 residues. The CDR3 spells CSAKGAAGYTF. As DNA, the CDR3 is TGCAGCGCCAAGGGGGCAGCTGGCTACACCTTC.

The genes are TRBV29-1 and TRBJ1-5; TRBD1 agrees at 7 bases. J gave up 4 bases and V 4 bases, and 1 base lay outside the gene matches. The CDR3 length is 12 residues. Germline loops: CDR1 SQVTM, CDR2 ANQGSEA. CDR3 DNA: TGCAGCGTTGGGGACAGAAATCAGCCCCAGCATTTT. Protein product: CSVGDRNQPQHF.

J is TRBJ2-1 and V is TRBV27; D not resolved. The length of the CDR3 is 15 residues. Between the trimmed V and J ends, which lost 2 bases and 8 bases, there was a span of 16 bases. CDR1 MNHEY and CDR2 SMNVEV come from the germline V gene (reference sequence). CDR3 sequence: CASSLDSYLTYEQFF. The CDR3 nucleotides read TGTGCCAGCAGTTTAGACTCCTACCTAACCTATGAGCAGTTCTTC.

The chain has TRBV11-2 and TRBJ2-7, with D perhaps TRBD2 (6 bases). This CDR3 is 14 amino acids long. Germline lookup yields CDR1 SGHAT and CDR2 FQNNGV. The V gene lost 5 bases and the J gene lost 6 bases, with 17 bases spanning the gap. This CDR3 is CASSHRGGTGEQYF. CDR3 nucleotides: TGTGCCAGCAGCCATCGCGGAGGGACCGGCGAGCAGTACTTC.

The CDR3 is CSLMSGSGETQYF. Here the CDR3 DNA reads TGCAGCTTGATGAGCGGGTCCGGGGAGACCCAGTACTTC. This chain connects TRBV29-1 to TRBJ2-5; D might be TRBD2 (6 bases). Germline assignment: CDR1 SQVTM and CDR2 ANQGSEA. V lost 8 bases, J lost 5 bases, and 18 bases lay in between. The CDR3 covers 13 residues. Based on the CDR3 plus reference TRBV29-1 and TRBJ2-5, the full variable domain is SAVISQKPSRDICQRGTSLTIQCQVDSQVTMMFWYRQQPGQSLTLIATANQGSEATYESGFVIDKFPISRPNLTFSTLTVSNMSPEDSSIYLCSLMSGSGETQYFGPGTRLLVL.

This clone came up many times. The rearrangement joins TRBV5-6 to TRBJ2-3, with 7 nucleotides matching TRBD2. CDR3 length: 17 residues. V trimming: 4 bases; J trimming: 1 base; junction bases outside the gene matches: 12. Germline V gene lookup returns CDR1 SGHDT and CDR2 YYEEEE. CDR3 DNA: TGTGCCAGCAGCGCCATGGGAGGGTTTCAAGGCACAGATACGCAGTATTTT. Its protein product is CASSAMGGFQGTDTQYF.

The rearrangement links TRBV3-1 (or the pseudogene TRBV3-2) to TRBJ2-1; D gene unclear. CDR1 and CDR2 (germline): LGHDT, YNNKEL (reference sequence). The CDR3 length is 16 residues. Trimming took 3 bases from V and 0 from J, leaving 12 bases between them. The CDR3 loop reads CASSHALWSSYNEQFF. CDR3 DNA sequence: TGTGCCAGCAGCCATGCTCTCTGGAGCTCCTACAATGAGCAGTTCTTC.

This clone has more than one count but fewer than ten. The chain joins TRBV7-9 to TRBJ1-3; D might be TRBD1 (6 bases). This CDR3 has 14 amino acids. The V end was cut by 3 bases, the J end by 4 bases, with 10 bases between. Germline loops: CDR1 SEHNR, CDR2 FQNEAQ (reference sequence). This CDR3 is CASSFTGSGNTIYF. The CDR3 DNA is TGTGCCAGCAGCTTTACAGGGTCCGGAAACACCATATATTTT.

The chain carries TRBV29-1 and TRBJ2-2; a weak D match, TRBD1 (6 bases). V was pared by 4 bases and J by 6 bases, with 15 bases between. The CDR3 has 14 residues. Germline lookup yields CDR1 SQVTM and CDR2 ANQGSEA. DNA of the CDR3: TGCAGCGTTGGTTCGGGGAAGGGGGCCGGGGAGCTGTTTTTT. It yields the protein CSVGSGKGAGELFF.

The chain recombines TRBV7-9 with TRBJ2-5, with D perhaps TRBD1 (6 bases). V lost 5 bases and J lost 2, with 15 bases in between. CDR1 and CDR2 from the germline V gene are SEHNR and FQNEAQ (reference sequence). The CDR3 has 15 residues. The CDR3 is CASSQRDIVQETQYF. CDR3 bases: TGTGCCAGCAGCCAACGGGACATCGTTCAAGAGACCCAGTACTTC.